This is a list of T cell receptor beta chains from one sample in a study of blood T cell repertoires in COVID-19. Method: immunoSEQ multiplex PCR; TCRdb's copy keeps in-frame clones and lacks some. The sample records about 190,000 clones, approximately 80% being singletons. The sample was peripheral blood. The receptors here all came from a woman aged 50 to 60 with acute or convalescent COVID-19. Each CDR3 is given with its conserved first and last residue. The order of the fields is V gene, clone size, J gene, D gene, CDR3 protein, CDR3 DNA. A D gene is named only where the DNA matches it firmly. Clone size is stated in some rows and not others, as once, few, many or a class when expanded.

TRBV5-8	many	TRBJ1-3	-	CASSLYAGNTIYF	TGTGCCAGCAGCTTGTACGCGGGAAACACCATATATTTT
TRBV12-3/TRBV12-4	few	TRBJ1-2	TRBD1	CASRPTGDYGYTF	TGTGCCAGCAGGCCGACAGGGGATTATGGCTACACCTTC
TRBV9	-	TRBJ1-2	-	CASSVATLGGAGGYTF	TGTGCCAGCAGCGTAGCTACGTTGGGGGGGGCAGGTGGCTACACCTTC
TRBV5-1	once	TRBJ1-1	-	CASSFSVDTEAFF	TGCGCCAGCAGCTTCTCGGTCGACACTGAAGCTTTCTTT
TRBV3-1/TRBV3-2	-	TRBJ1-2	TRBD1	CASSRTGGAVGYTF	TGTGCCAGCAGCAGAACAGGGGGCGCAGTAGGCTACACCTTC
TRBV5-1	-	TRBJ1-3	-	CASSLPGSGNTIYF	TGCGCCAGCAGCTTGCCGGGCTCTGGAAACACCATATATTTT
TRBV11-2	few	TRBJ1-1	-	CASSVKGMLNTEAFF	TGTGCCAGCAGTGTTAAGGGGATGTTGAACACTGAAGCTTTCTTT
TRBV6-2/TRBV6-3	-	TRBJ2-2	TRBD2	CASSYLAGGPNTGELFF	TGTGCCAGCAGTTATCTAGCGGGAGGGCCGAATACCGGGGAGCTGTTTTTT
TRBV3-1/TRBV3-2	few	TRBJ2-2	-	CASSQGFRVAKNTGELFF	TGTGCCAGCAGCCAAGGCTTCAGGGTAGCCAAGAACACCGGGGAGCTGTTTTTT
TRBV5-1	-	TRBJ2-3	TRBD1	CASSPGTATDTQYF	TGCGCCAGCAGCCCGGGGACAGCCACAGATACGCAGTATTTT
TRBV6-6	-	TRBJ2-5	-	CASSYSIAQGQETQYF	TGTGCCAGCAGTTACTCGATAGCACAGGGACAAGAGACCCAGTACTTC
TRBV19	-	TRBJ2-1	-	CASSAPRLGEQFF	TGTGCCAGTAGTGCGCCGAGACTGGGTGAGCAGTTCTTC
TRBV27	-	TRBJ2-1	TRBD2	CASGYQGLRSYNEQFF	TGTGCCAGCGGATATCAGGGACTACGCTCCTACAATGAGCAGTTCTTC
TRBV7-7	-	TRBJ2-2	TRBD1	CASSLGQGTGELFF	TGTGCTAGCAGCTTAGGACAGGGCACCGGGGAGCTGTTTTTT
TRBV5-1	-	TRBJ2-7	-	CASSFSPGPLRNEQYF	TGCGCCAGCAGCTTCAGTCCGGGTCCTCTTAGGAACGAGCAGTACTTC
TRBV27	-	TRBJ1-6	-	CASSYQNRVGNSPLHF	TGTGCCAGCAGCTATCAGAACAGGGTTGGGAATTCACCCCTCCACTTT
TRBV28	-	TRBJ2-5	TRBD1	CASRGTGTGGPETQYF	TGTGCCAGCAGGGGAACCGGGACAGGGGGACCAGAGACCCAGTACTTC
TRBV30	-	TRBJ2-1	-	CAWSVLNSHNEQFF	TGTGCCTGGAGTGTACTGAACAGCCACAATGAGCAGTTCTTC
TRBV3-1/TRBV3-2	-	TRBJ1-1	-	CASSQLSVNTEAFF	TGTGCCAGCAGCCAACTCTCAGTGAACACTGAAGCTTTCTTT
TRBV18	-	TRBJ1-4	-	CASSPVPTNEKLFF	TGTGCCAGCTCTCCTGTTCCAACTAATGAAAAACTGTTTTTT
TRBV30	-	TRBJ2-7	-	CAWNRDGSPQYF	TGTGCCTGGAACCGAGACGGGTCCCCGCAGTACTTC
TRBV19	once	TRBJ2-5	-	CASSIGSGVGETQYF	TGTGCCAGTAGTATTGGCTCCGGGGTCGGGGAGACCCAGTACTTC
TRBV6-5	-	TRBJ2-7	-	CASSYDDRTYEQYF	TGTGCCAGCAGTTACGATGACAGAACCTACGAGCAGTACTTC
TRBV12-5	-	TRBJ2-1	-	CASGAGGGEQFF	TGTGCTAGTGGTGCTGGGGGGGGCGAGCAGTTCTTC
TRBV24-1	-	TRBJ2-1	TRBD2	CATSDPSGGGHYNEQFF	TGTGCCACCAGTGACCCATCCGGCGGGGGGCACTACAATGAGCAGTTCTTC
TRBV30	few	TRBJ1-3	-	CAWSHRSTGNTIYF	TGTGCCTGGAGTCACAGGTCGACTGGAAACACCATATATTTT
TRBV28	few	TRBJ2-1	TRBD2	CASRHTGLAGDEQFF	TGTGCCAGCAGACACACGGGACTAGCGGGAGATGAGCAGTTCTTC
TRBV4-3	few	TRBJ2-1	-	CASSQDSMRASYNEQFF	TGCGCCAGCAGCCAAGATTCAATGAGGGCCTCCTACAATGAGCAGTTCTTC
TRBV4-3	-	TRBJ2-3	-	CASSQDPQGGTDTQYF	TGCGCCAGCAGCCAAGATCCCCAGGGCGGCACAGATACGCAGTATTTT
TRBV5-1	once	TRBJ1-4	-	CASSSGTTNEKLFF	TGCGCCAGCAGCTCCGGGACAACTAATGAAAAACTGTTTTTT
TRBV7-2	-	TRBJ1-5	-	CASSLESPKPQHF	TGTGCCAGCAGCTTAGAGAGCCCAAAGCCCCAGCATTTT
TRBV25-1	-	TRBJ2-7	TRBD1	CASSELAGTGGYEQYF	TGTGCCAGCAGTGAACTGGCCGGGACAGGGGGGTACGAGCAGTACTTC
TRBV14	-	TRBJ1-2	-	CASSQDLTANYGYTF	TGTGCCAGCAGCCAAGATCTCACAGCTAACTATGGCTACACCTTC
TRBV11-2	once	TRBJ2-7	TRBD1	CASSSQGGGQQYF	TGTGCCAGCAGCTCTCAAGGGGGCGGGCAGCAGTACTTC
TRBV5-6	once	TRBJ2-3	TRBD2	CASSRRGLVGGDTQYF	TGTGCCAGCAGCCGCAGGGGACTAGTAGGAGGAGATACGCAGTATTTT
TRBV18	-	TRBJ1-4	-	CASSPSRGFNEKLFF	TGTGCCAGCTCACCGAGCAGGGGCTTTAATGAAAAACTGTTTTTT
TRBV4-2	-	TRBJ2-2	-	CASSHPGAGELFF	TGTGCCAGCAGCCACCCAGGGGCGGGGGAGCTGTTTTTT
TRBV15	few	TRBJ2-3	TRBD2	CATSRGTSGSADTQYF	TGTGCCACCAGCAGAGGGACTAGCGGGAGCGCAGATACGCAGTATTTT
TRBV2	-	TRBJ2-3	-	CASSEGAVASVADTQYF	TGTGCCAGCAGTGAAGGGGCCGTGGCCAGTGTGGCAGATACGCAGTATTTT
TRBV11-2	-	TRBJ2-2	-	CASSSGTPITGELFF	TGTGCCAGCAGCTCCGGGACTCCCATAACCGGGGAGCTGTTTTTT
TRBV15	-	TRBJ2-2	-	CATSRDLSGMVSTGELFF	TGTGCCACCAGCAGAGATCTCTCAGGCATGGTATCGACCGGGGAGCTGTTTTTT
TRBV19	-	TRBJ2-2	-	CASSIGALNTGELFF	TGTGCCAGTAGTATAGGAGCCTTGAACACCGGGGAGCTGTTTTTT